Listed below are T cell receptor beta chains from one sample, sequenced in a study of blood T cell repertoires in COVID-19. Clones were read by immunoSEQ multiplex PCR, and TCRdb kept only the in-frame ones, dropping some. Counted here are 250,000 to 400,000 clones, roughly 90% occurring once; the ten biggest clones make up 2.5% to 3.5%. Sequenced sample: peripheral blood. These receptors all come from a woman in her 30s with COVID-19, enrolled during active disease. Both conserved end residues are part of each CDR3. Fields, in order: clone size, V gene, J gene, CDR3 length, D gene, CDR3 protein, CDR3 DNA. D genes are given only for firm matches. Expanded clones are given a class, and other clones once, few, many or no size at all.

-	TRBV19	TRBJ1-2	13	TRBD1	CASRPGTGFGYTF	TGTGCCAGTCGTCCCGGGACAGGGTTTGGCTACACCTTC
-	TRBV10-1	TRBJ1-5	16	-	CASSESGDRSNQPQHF	TGCGCCAGCAGTGAGTCAGGTGACAGGTCCAATCAGCCCCAGCATTTT
-	TRBV27	TRBJ1-1	16	-	CASSLVRGSGGTEAFF	TGTGCCAGCAGTTTAGTAAGGGGTTCGGGGGGGACTGAAGCTTTCTTT
-	TRBV18	TRBJ1-1	15	TRBD1	CASSPSPGQGGEAFF	TGTGCCAGCTCACCCTCTCCGGGACAGGGGGGAGAAGCTTTCTTT
-	TRBV15	TRBJ1-5	14	-	CATRGLGDNQPQHF	TGTGCCACCCGGGGACTGGGGGACAATCAGCCCCAGCATTTT
-	TRBV9	TRBJ2-1	14	-	CASSVGPAGDEQFF	TGTGCCAGCAGCGTAGGACCAGCGGGCGATGAGCAGTTCTTC
few	TRBV6-1	TRBJ1-2	17	TRBD1	CASSEGLSGGSVYGYTF	TGTGCCAGCAGTGAAGGACTCTCAGGGGGCTCGGTCTATGGCTACACCTTC
-	TRBV5-1	TRBJ1-2	14	-	CASSLRQLGDGYTF	TGCGCCAGCAGCTTACGACAGTTAGGGGATGGCTACACCTTC
-	TRBV4-2	TRBJ1-1	15	-	CASSQGGQGGTEAFF	TGTGCCAGCAGCCAAGGGGGGCAGGGCGGGACTGAAGCTTTCTTT
-	TRBV30	TRBJ1-2	12	TRBD1	CAWSKGASGYTF	TGTGCCTGGAGTAAGGGGGCGAGTGGCTACACCTTC
-	TRBV19	TRBJ1-2	13	-	CASSMSGNYGYTF	TGTGCCAGTAGTATGTCGGGGAACTATGGCTACACCTTC
-	TRBV19	TRBJ1-5	12	-	CASSPSQGRVHF	TGTGCCAGTAGTCCTTCGCAGGGGAGGGTCCATTTT
-	TRBV5-4	TRBJ2-7	16	TRBD2	CASSNSTSGRGNEQYF	TGTGCCAGCAGCAATTCTACTAGCGGGAGGGGGAACGAGCAGTACTTC
-	TRBV2	TRBJ1-2	15	-	CASSEGAGAIYGYTF	TGTGCCAGCAGTGAAGGGGCAGGGGCGATCTATGGCTACACCTTC
-	TRBV24-1	TRBJ2-2	14	-	CATSGVGGTGELFF	TGTGCCACCAGTGGAGTGGGGGGCACCGGGGAGCTGTTTTTT
-	TRBV5-1	TRBJ2-5	11	-	CASSFEETQYF	TGCGCCAGCAGCTTCGAAGAGACCCAGTACTTC
-	TRBV5-4	TRBJ2-1	13	TRBD1	CASRTDRVDEQFF	TGTGCCAGCAGGACGGACAGGGTAGATGAGCAGTTCTTC
-	TRBV6-5	TRBJ1-1	14	-	CASSSPAVNTEAFF	TGTGCCAGCAGTTCCCCCGCGGTGAACACTGAAGCTTTCTTT
-	TRBV5-4	TRBJ1-1	16	TRBD1	CASSLGGGAGWTEAFF	TGTGCCAGCAGCTTAGGAGGGGGCGCAGGATGGACTGAAGCTTTCTTT
-	TRBV30	TRBJ1-5	12	-	CAWDGGNQPQHF	TGTGCCTGGGATGGGGGGAATCAGCCCCAGCATTTT
-	TRBV28	TRBJ1-1	14	TRBD1	CASSLTGGSTEAFF	TGTGCCAGCAGTTTGACAGGGGGGAGCACTGAAGCTTTCTTT
-	TRBV7-9	TRBJ2-1	16	TRBD2	CASSPVLAGAYNEQFF	TGTGCCAGCAGCCCAGTACTAGCGGGAGCCTACAATGAGCAGTTCTTC
-	TRBV7-3	TRBJ2-1	17	-	CASSLYAETGEGNEQFF	TGTGCCAGCAGCTTATATGCGGAGACGGGAGAAGGGAATGAGCAGTTCTTC
-	TRBV6-5	TRBJ2-1	14	TRBD2	CASKRTSGGLEQFF	TGTGCCAGCAAAAGGACTAGCGGGGGCCTTGAGCAGTTCTTC
-	TRBV28	TRBJ1-4	14	TRBD1	CASRTGTGYEKLFF	TGTGCCAGCAGAACCGGGACAGGGTATGAAAAACTGTTTTTT
once	TRBV18	TRBJ2-7	15	TRBD1	CASSPGTGLSYEQYF	TGTGCCAGCTCACCCGGGACAGGGCTCTCCTACGAGCAGTACTTC
-	TRBV7-9	TRBJ2-1	15	-	CASSPRDIFYNEQFF	TGTGCCAGCAGCCCCCGGGACATCTTCTACAATGAGCAGTTCTTC
-	TRBV19	TRBJ1-3	17	-	CASSLGTQGSSGNTIYF	TGTGCCAGTTCTCTAGGTACCCAGGGGAGCTCTGGAAACACCATATATTTT
-	TRBV5-4	TRBJ2-7	18	TRBD2	CASSSPGTSGRALREQYF	TGTGCCAGCAGCTCTCCCGGGACTAGCGGGAGGGCCCTCCGTGAGCAGTACTTC
-	TRBV5-1	TRBJ2-5	16	TRBD1	CASSEQGARYGETQYF	TGCGCCAGCAGCGAACAGGGGGCGCGCTATGGGGAGACCCAGTACTTC
-	TRBV27	TRBJ2-1	17	-	CASSSLGQGREKGEQFF	TGTGCCAGCAGTTCTCTAGGGCAGGGGCGGGAGAAGGGAGAGCAGTTCTTC
-	TRBV5-1	TRBJ2-5	15	TRBD2	CASRFSGSVTETQYF	TGCGCCAGCAGGTTTAGCGGGAGTGTGACGGAGACCCAGTACTTC
-	TRBV5-4	TRBJ2-3	15	TRBD2	CASSLRLAPPDTQYF	TGTGCCAGCAGCTTGCGACTAGCGCCCCCAGATACGCAGTATTTT
once	TRBV18	TRBJ2-5	16	TRBD2	CASSPRLAGVVETQYF	TGTGCCAGCTCACCCCGACTAGCGGGAGTGGTAGAGACCCAGTACTTC
-	TRBV28	TRBJ1-6	15	-	CASSQTGAPNSPLHF	TGTGCCAGCAGTCAGACAGGTGCCCCTAATTCACCCCTCCACTTT
-	TRBV2	TRBJ1-3	14	-	CASSAGLSGNTIYF	TGTGCCAGCAGTGCTGGGCTCTCTGGAAACACCATATATTTT
-	TRBV5-4	TRBJ2-6	16	-	CASSLDGLPGANVLTF	TGTGCCAGCAGCTTGGACGGACTACCTGGGGCCAACGTCCTGACTTTC
-	TRBV7-2	TRBJ2-2	15	TRBD2	CARRTSDTNTGELFF	TGTGCCAGACGGACTAGCGATACGAACACCGGGGAGCTGTTTTTT
-	TRBV30	TRBJ1-3	14	TRBD1	CAWSDRGSGNTIYF	TGTGCCTGGAGTGACAGGGGCTCTGGAAACACCATATATTTT
-	TRBV27	TRBJ1-1	16	TRBD1	CASSSLKQGLGTEAFF	TGTGCCAGCAGTTCTCTAAAACAGGGGTTGGGCACTGAAGCTTTCTTT
many	TRBV27	TRBJ2-7	14	-	CASSLGGRGYEQYF	TGTGCCAGCAGTTTAGGAGGGAGGGGGTACGAGCAGTACTTC
-	TRBV18	TRBJ1-4	15	TRBD1	CASSPRGQGGEKLFF	TGTGCCAGCTCACCAAGAGGACAGGGTGGTGAAAAACTGTTTTTT
-	TRBV6-5	TRBJ2-6	15	-	CASTKQLSGANVLTF	TGTGCCAGCACTAAACAGCTCTCTGGGGCCAACGTCCTGACTTTC
-	TRBV10-3	TRBJ2-1	14	TRBD1	CAIRPGQGADEQFF	TGTGCCATCAGACCGGGACAGGGGGCCGATGAGCAGTTCTTC
-	TRBV19	TRBJ2-4	12	-	CASSTRGNIQYF	TGTGCCAGTAGTACCAGAGGGAACATTCAGTACTTC
-	TRBV7-2	TRBJ2-1	18	TRBD2	CASSLGLAGGPVYNEQFF	TGTGCCAGCAGCTTAGGACTAGCGGGAGGGCCAGTCTACAATGAGCAGTTCTTC
-	TRBV5-5	TRBJ1-5	18	TRBD1	CASSPLGDRSPSNQPQHF	TGTGCCAGCAGCCCTCTTGGGGACAGATCACCTAGCAATCAGCCCCAGCATTTT
-	TRBV19	TRBJ1-1	15	TRBD1	CASSREPGQGTEAFF	TGTGCCAGTAGTAGGGAGCCGGGACAGGGGACTGAAGCTTTCTTT
-	TRBV3-1/TRBV3-2	TRBJ2-2	16	-	CASSTTRVLNTGELFF	TGTGCCAGCAGCACGACTAGAGTTTTGAACACCGGGGAGCTGTTTTTT
few	TRBV19	TRBJ2-5	15	-	CASSLVGGGQETQYF	TGTGCCAGTTCCCTTGTGGGAGGGGGTCAAGAGACCCAGTACTTC
-	TRBV19	TRBJ2-5	15	TRBD2	CASSLSGRGQETQYF	TGTGCCAGTAGTCTCTCCGGGAGGGGTCAAGAGACCCAGTACTTC
-	TRBV18	TRBJ1-4	14	-	CASSLGSLNEKLFF	TGTGCCAGCTCCCTAGGCAGCCTCAATGAAAAACTGTTTTTT
-	TRBV21-1	TRBJ1-6	17	-	CASSKDAGGIVDSPLHF	TGTGCCAGCAGCAAAGACGCCGGGGGGATAGTAGATTCACCCCTCCACTTT
-	TRBV25-1	TRBJ1-4	15	-	CASSSPRGLREKLFF	TGTGCCAGCAGCAGTCCCAGGGGCCTTAGGGAAAAACTGTTTTTT
-	TRBV29-1	TRBJ2-7	15	TRBD1	CSVGRDRLSSYEQYF	TGCAGCGTTGGGAGGGACAGGCTAAGCTCCTACGAGCAGTACTTC
few	TRBV10-2	TRBJ1-5	13	-	CASSESRVQPQHF	TGCGCCAGCAGTGAGTCGAGGGTTCAGCCCCAGCATTTT
-	TRBV15	TRBJ2-1	20	TRBD2	CATRYRLAGGAGGGYNEQFF	TGTGCCACCAGATACCGACTAGCGGGAGGGGCGGGGGGAGGTTACAATGAGCAGTTCTTC
-	TRBV19	TRBJ2-2	13	TRBD2	CASSTSGAGELFF	TGTGCCAGTTCGACTAGCGGAGCCGGGGAGCTGTTTTTT
-	TRBV6-6	TRBJ2-2	16	-	CASSYSTLVWTGELFF	TGTGCCAGCAGTTACTCGACCTTAGTTTGGACAGGGGAGCTGTTTTTT
-	TRBV27	TRBJ1-1	14	-	CASSLAGENTEAFF	TGTGCCAGCAGCCTAGCAGGGGAGAACACTGAAGCTTTCTTT